The TCR beta chain under discussion was sequenced for a study of T cell responses to AZD1222 COVID-19 vaccine. Study outcomes and limitations: Baseline seropositivity characterized only a handful of AZD1222 recipients.

Method: immunoSEQ multiplex PCR; TCRdb's copy keeps in-frame clones and lacks some. The sample consists of about 130,000 clones, approximately 84% of them appearing once. With respect to this clone: Its matching antigen is unknown.

With 8 bases removed from V and 2 bases from J, the gap between germline ends came to 12 bases. The V gene's germline CDR1 is LNHNV and CDR2 YYDKDF (reference sequence). CDR3 length: 13 residues. The starting material was peripheral blood, obtained on day 0 of AZD1222 vaccination. The rearrangement uses TRBV15 and TRBJ2-5; D may be TRBD1 (6 bases). This clonotype was sampled from an adult in good health. The DNA of the CDR3 is TGTGCCACCCGACATAGGGGGCAAGAGACCCAGTACTTC. Its translation: CATRHRGQETQYF.